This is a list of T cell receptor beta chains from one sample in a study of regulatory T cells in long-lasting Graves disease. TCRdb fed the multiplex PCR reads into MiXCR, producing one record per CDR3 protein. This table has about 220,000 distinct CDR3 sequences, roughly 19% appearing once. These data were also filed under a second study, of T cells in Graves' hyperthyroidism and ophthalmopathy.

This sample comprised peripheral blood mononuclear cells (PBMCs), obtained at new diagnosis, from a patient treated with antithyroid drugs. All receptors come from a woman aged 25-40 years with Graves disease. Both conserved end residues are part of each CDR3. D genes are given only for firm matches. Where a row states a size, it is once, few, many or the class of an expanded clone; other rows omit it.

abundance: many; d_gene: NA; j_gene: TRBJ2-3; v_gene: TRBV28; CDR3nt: TGTGCCAGCAGTCCTGTCGTTGAGGGGACCACAGATACGCAGTATTTT; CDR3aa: CASSPVVEGTTDTQYF
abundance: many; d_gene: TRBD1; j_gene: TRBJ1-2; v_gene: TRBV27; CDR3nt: TGTGCCAGCAGTTTTGCCCTGGGCCCCCGGTGGCAGGGGGAAGAGGAGGATGGCTACACCTTC; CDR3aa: CASSFALGPRWQGEEEDGYTF
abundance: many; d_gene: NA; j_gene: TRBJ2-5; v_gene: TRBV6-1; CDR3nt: TGTGCCAGCAGGGACCTGGGTTTCCAAGAGACCCAGTACTTC; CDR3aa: CASRDLGFQETQYF
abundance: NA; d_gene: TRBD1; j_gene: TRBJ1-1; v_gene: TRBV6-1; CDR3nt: TGTGCCAGCACCGACAGGGGGGCTGAAGCTTTCTTT; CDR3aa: CASTDRGAEAFF
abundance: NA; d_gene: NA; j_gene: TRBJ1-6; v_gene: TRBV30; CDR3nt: TGTGCCTGGAGTGAAAGACACAATTCACCCCTCCACTTT; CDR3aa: CAWSERHNSPLHF
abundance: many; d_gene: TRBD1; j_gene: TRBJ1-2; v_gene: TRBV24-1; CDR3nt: TGTGCCACCAGTGACCGCGGGACAGGTTATGGCTACACCTTC; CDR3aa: CATSDRGTGYGYTF
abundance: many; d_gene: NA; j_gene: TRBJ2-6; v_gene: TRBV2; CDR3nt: TGTGCCAGCGGAATGTCCCCTGGGGCCAACGTCCTGACTTTC; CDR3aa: CASGMSPGANVLTF
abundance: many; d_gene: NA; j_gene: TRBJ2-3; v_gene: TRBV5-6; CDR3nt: TGTGCCAGCAGCTCCAGAGGGTTTACAGATACGCAGTATTTT; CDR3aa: CASSSRGFTDTQYF
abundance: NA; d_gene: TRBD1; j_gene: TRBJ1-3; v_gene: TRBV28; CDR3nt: TGTGCCAGCAGGCCACGACAGGGCCGGGGTGGAAACACCATATATTTT; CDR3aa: CASRPRQGRGGNTIYF
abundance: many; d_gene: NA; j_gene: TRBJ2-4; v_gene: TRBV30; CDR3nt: TGTGCCTGGAGAGCGGGAGCCAAAAACATTCAGTACTTC; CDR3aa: CAWRAGAKNIQYF
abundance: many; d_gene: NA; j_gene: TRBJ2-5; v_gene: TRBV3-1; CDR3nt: TGTGCCAGCAGCCCTACTAGCACGGAGACCCAGTACTTC; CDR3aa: CASSPTSTETQYF
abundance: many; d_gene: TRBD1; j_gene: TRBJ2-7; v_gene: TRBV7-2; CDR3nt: TGTGCCAGCAGCTTATACAGGGGCTCCTACGAGCAGTACTTC; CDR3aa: CASSLYRGSYEQYF
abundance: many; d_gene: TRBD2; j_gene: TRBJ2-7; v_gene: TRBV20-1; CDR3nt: TGCAGTGCTAGGATAGCGGGAAACTACGAGCAGTACTTC; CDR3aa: CSARIAGNYEQYF
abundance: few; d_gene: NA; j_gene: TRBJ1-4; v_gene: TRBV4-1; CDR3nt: TGCGCCAGCAGCCAAGACCCCCGGGGGGCGCAGAATGAAAAACTGTTTTTT; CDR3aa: CASSQDPRGAQNEKLFF
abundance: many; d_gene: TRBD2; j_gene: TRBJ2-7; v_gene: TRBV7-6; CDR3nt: TGTGCCAGCAGCTTAGAGTGGACTAGCACCGGGGCCTACGAGCAGTACTTC; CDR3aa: CASSLEWTSTGAYEQYF
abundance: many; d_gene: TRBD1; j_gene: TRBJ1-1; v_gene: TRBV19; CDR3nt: TGTGCCAGTAGAACGACAGGGAGGACTGAAGCTTTCTTT; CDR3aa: CASRTTGRTEAFF
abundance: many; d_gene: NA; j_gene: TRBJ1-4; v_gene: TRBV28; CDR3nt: TGTGCCAGCAGTTTAGCACCGGGTCCCGAGAAGGAAAAACTGTTTTTT; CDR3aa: CASSLAPGPEKEKLFF
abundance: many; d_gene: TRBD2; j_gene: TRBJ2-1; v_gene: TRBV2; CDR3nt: TGTGCCAGCAGGGTGACTAGCGGGATTGCGGGACACCTTATTGATCATGGGCAGTTCTTC; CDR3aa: CASRVTSGIAGHLIDHGQFF
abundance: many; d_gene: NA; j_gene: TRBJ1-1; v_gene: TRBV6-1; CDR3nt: TGTGCCAGCATCCCACCCGGGACGAGAAACACTGAAGCTTTCTTT; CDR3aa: CASIPPGTRNTEAFF